This T cell receptor (beta chain) came from a study of regulatory T cells in long-lasting Graves disease. Study results and limitations: The study found TRBV28, TRBJ1-2 and TRBJ2-5 favored in persistent disease.

The CDR3 extends over 11 amino acids. Trimming removed 6 bases from V and 5 bases from J, with 7 bases in between. The germline V gene has CDR1 KGHSH and CDR2 LQKENI. This clonotype was seen more than once but under ten times. The antigen remains unidentified. For TCR beta, libraries came from iRepertoire HTBI primers and Arm-PCR of CDR3 regions. TCRdb fed the multiplex PCR reads into MiXCR, producing one record per CDR3 protein. The data contain about 620,000 distinct CDR3 sequences, under 20% of them singletons. Time point defined: newly diagnosed GD, antithyroid drugs for less than 3 months. Extracted RNA from PBMCs served as the source of the TCR library. The sample was also linked to a second study, of T cells in Graves' hyperthyroidism and ophthalmopathy. That work states: Diagnoses were established using clinical symptoms, serum thyroxine and TRAb, thyroid ultrasound and orbital computed tomography. RT-PCR in the first round (using the HTBI primer set) targeted the TCR CDR3.

Source: peripheral blood mononuclear cells (PBMCs), taken at new diagnosis, from a patient treated with antithyroid drugs. V gene TRBV18 combines with J gene TRBJ1-2; D not resolved. The receptor was isolated from a woman younger than 45 with Graves disease. The CDR3 DNA sequence: TGTGCCAGCTCTTCGGAGTATGGCTACACCTTC. It yields the protein CASSSEYGYTF.